This T cell receptor (beta chain) was captured in a study of T-cell memory formation after mild COVID-19. The sample holds a few counts of this clonotype. The CDR3 runs to 14 residues. Trimming left V 3 bases short and J 7 bases short, with 15 bases between. Germline V gives CDR1 SGHTA, CDR2 FQGNSA. A single record per CDR3 protein comes from TCRdb applying MiXCR to the 5' RACE reads. The sample shows more than 150,000 distinct CDR3 sequences, approximately 17% of them seen only once. The chain is built from TRBV7-2 and TRBJ1-2; D gene ambiguous. Sequencing used PBMCs or a T cell subset sorted from them (not recorded which). The source is a man younger than 30 who had mild COVID-19 (a few samples of this study predate the infection). Cell type and time point are not known. CDR3 region: CASSLNGPGGGYTF. In DNA form, the CDR3 reads TGTGCCAGCAGCTTGAACGGGCCAGGCGGTGGCTACACCTTC.